These 12 T cell receptor beta chains were all obtained from the same sample, sequenced in a study of shared clonotypes between healthy human individuals. This table comes from immunoSEQ multiplex PCR, and its TCRdb copy is limited to in-frame clones, with some not included. Of approximately 840,000 clones listed, about 96% were seen once; the top ten hold about 0.22%. It was CD45RO-negative cells, positively selected for CCR7, that made up naive CD8 cells, with terminally differentiated effector memory CD45RA+ cells excluded. Sequenced sample: naive CD8+ T cells sorted from blood. The receptors were gathered from a young man in good health.

The genes are TRBV11-2 and TRBJ2-7; perhaps TRBD1 as D (6 bases). Trimming stripped 1 base from V and 5 bases from J, with 18 bases between. Germline loops: CDR1 SGHAT, CDR2 FQNNGV. This CDR3 is built from 16 residues. The CDR3 bases are TGTGCCAGCAGCTTAGGGGGGCCAGTGTTCACGAACGAGCAGTACTTC. Its translation is CASSLGGPVFTNEQYF.

The genes are TRBV5-1 and TRBJ2-5; 7 nucleotides agree with TRBD1. The CDR3 contains 12 residues. In germline, CDR1 is SGHRS, CDR2 YFSETQ. After removal of 8 bases from V and 2 bases from J, the junction contained 3 bases not matched to a gene. The CDR3 region has the DNA TGCGCCAGTTTGGACAGGCAAGAGACCCAGTACTTC. This encodes CASLDRQETQYF.

The chain joins TRBV19 to TRBJ1-5, with 9 bases fitting TRBD1. CDR3 length: 17 amino acids. V lost 2 bases to trimming and J lost 7 bases; unmatched junction nucleotides: 12. Looked up from germline, CDR1 is LNHDA and CDR2 is SQIVND (reference sequence). As DNA, the CDR3 is TGTGCCAGTAGTATAAGTTTTGTGGGACAGGGTATCCAGCCCCAGCATTTT. Translating it yields CASSISFVGQGIQPQHF.

As concerns this clone: At the DNA level, this CDR3 is encoded by other sequences in the same sample as well. V gene TRBV4-1 combines with J gene TRBJ2-7, with TRBD2 identical over 11 bases. Unmatched junction bases numbered 7, after V lost 1 base and J lost 5 bases. The CDR3 spans 16 residues. Germline CDR1 MGHRA, CDR2 YSYEKL. The CDR3 here is CASSQVRLAGGNEQYF. In DNA form, the CDR3 reads TGCGCCAGCAGCCAAGTTCGGCTAGCGGGAGGAAACGAGCAGTACTTC.

This chain joins TRBV9 and TRBJ2-1; 11 bases map to TRBD2. V lost 0 bases and J lost 6; bases outside the gene matches: 11. This CDR3 contains 18 residues. Germline CDR1 and CDR2: SGDLS and YYNGEE. The CDR3 sequence: CASSVALAGGLEPNEQFF. The CDR3, as DNA: TGTGCCAGCAGCGTAGCTCTAGCGGGAGGTTTGGAGCCCAATGAGCAGTTCTTC.

Concerning this clone itself: The same CDR3 can be traced to other DNA sequences in this sample. The genes are TRBV5-4 and TRBJ2-7; no firm D call. The CDR3 is 13 amino acids. CDR1 is SGHNT and CDR2 is YYREEE in the germline V gene (reference sequence). V lost 0 bases and J 1 base, leaving 5 bases between the germline ends. Here the CDR3 reads CASSLGASYEQYF. CDR3 bases: TGTGCCAGCAGCTTGGGGGCATCCTACGAGCAGTACTTC.

This sequence joins TRBV4-1 and TRBJ2-7; either TRBD1 or TRBD2 may supply D (7 bases each). Per the germline V gene, CDR1 is MGHRA and CDR2 is YSYEKL. The CDR3 runs 15 residues. Trimming pared 1 base from V and 4 bases from J, leaving 14 bases between. CDR3 sequence reads: CASSQGSGTAYEQYF. CDR3 nucleotide sequence: TGCGCCAGCAGCCAAGGGAGCGGGACAGCTTACGAGCAGTACTTC.

The chain links TRBV9 to TRBJ2-3; 7 positions agree with TRBD1. The CDR3 totals 16 residues. V shed 4 bases and J 0 bases; nucleotides not matched to a gene: 8. Germline V CDR1 and CDR2: SGDLS, YYNGEE. CDR3 loop: CASSRDRLTSTDTQYF. The CDR3 nucleotides read TGTGCCAGCAGCCGGGACAGACTTACTAGCACAGATACGCAGTATTTT. The full variable domain, in which reference TRBV9 and TRBJ2-3 provide the parts outside the CDR3, is DSGVTQTPKHLITATGQRVTLRCSPRSGDLSVYWYQQSLDQGLQFLIQYYNGEERAKGNILERFSAQQFPDLHSELNLSSLELGDSALYFCASSRDRLTSTDTQYFGPGTRLTVL.

The rearrangement uses TRBV11-2 and TRBJ2-1; D ambiguous. This CDR3 is built from 11 residues. Germline CDR1 and CDR2: SGHAT and FQNNGV. V was shortened by 6 bases and J by 7 bases, with 7 bases between the two germline ends. CDR3 region: CASRYRNEQFF. The CDR3 DNA sequence: TGTGCCAGCAGGTATCGGAATGAGCAGTTCTTC.

The gene calls are TRBV9 and TRBJ2-3; the match to TRBD2 covers 9 bases. This CDR3 is 16 amino acids long. V shed 0 bases and J 5 bases; nucleotides not matched to a gene: 7. The germline V gene encodes CDR1 SGDLS and CDR2 YYNGEE. The DNA of the CDR3 is TGTGCCAGCAGCGTAGCGGCGGGAGGGCCGGAAGATACGCAGTATTTT. This codes for CASSVAAGGPEDTQYF. Full variable domain (missing parts from reference TRBV9 and TRBJ2-3): DSGVTQTPKHLITATGQRVTLRCSPRSGDLSVYWYQQSLDQGLQFLIQYYNGEERAKGNILERFSAQQFPDLHSELNLSSLELGDSALYFCASSVAAGGPEDTQYFGPGTRLTVL.

There are a few counts of this clone. DNA for the CDR3: TGTGCCAGCAGTCCTCACACAAATCAGCCCCAGCATTTT. This codes for CASSPHTNQPQHF. V and J are TRBV6-5 and TRBJ1-5; no reliable D call. V was shortened by 5 bases and J by 4 bases, with 9 bases between the two germline ends. The CDR3 has 13 amino acids. Germline values: CDR1 MNHEY, CDR2 SVGAGI.

The chain employs TRBV7-8 and TRBJ1-1, with a weak D call TRBD1 (6 bases). The CDR3 spans 15 residues. In germline, CDR1 is SGHVS, CDR2 FQNEAQ. The V end lost 1 base, the J end lost 5 bases, and 14 bases lay between the germline ends. The CDR3 sequence: CASSLENRDITEAFF. DNA of the CDR3: TGTGCCAGCAGCTTAGAGAACAGGGATATTACTGAAGCTTTCTTT.